This T cell receptor beta chain was sequenced for a study of blood T cell repertoires in COVID-19. This CDR3 is built from 15 residues. Trimming stripped 1 base from V and 4 bases from J, with 13 bases between. Germline CDR1 reads MNHEY; CDR2 reads SMNVEV (reference sequence). Clones were sequenced by immunoSEQ multiplex PCR, and TCRdb holds only the in-frame ones, with some missing. The table lists some 350,000 clones, 87% of them singletons. This TCR was recovered from a woman aged 30 to 39 who had recovered from COVID-19. The chain joins TRBV27 to TRBJ1-1, with D possibly being TRBD1 (6 bases). The specimen sequenced was PBMCs or T cells enriched from blood (not recorded which). CDR3 in DNA: TGTGCCAGCAGTTTATTTGGGGGGGCGGGCACTGAAGCTTTCTTT. Amino acids: CASSLFGGAGTEAFF.